A single sample is the source of the 30 T cell receptor beta chains below, sequenced in a study of T cells expressing NK-cell markers. One entry per CDR3 protein, without DNA, is what TCRdb gives after re-calling the 5' RACE reads. The sample data list about 300,000 distinct CDR3 sequences. The specimen sequenced was blood T cells: a sorted CD56 or NKG2C T cell subset, CD4+ or CD8+ T cells, or bulk PBMC T cells (not recorded which). All receptors come from a woman aged 18-70 years in good health.

The chain is built from TRBV12-3 or TRBV12-4 and TRBJ1-4. The CDR3 spans 14 residues. The CDR3 loop is CASSFTWTNEKLFF.

The chain combines TRBV5-1 with TRBJ2-1; TCRdb selects TRBD1, and the lack of DNA leaves this call unchecked. The CDR3 is made up of 15 amino acids. CDR1 is SGHRS and CDR2 is YFSETQ in the germline V gene. The CDR3 reads CASSLGQGLYNEQFF. Supplemented by reference TRBV5-1 and TRBJ2-1, the full variable domain reads KAGVTQTPRYLIKTRGQQVTLSCSPISGHRSVSWYQQTPGQGLQFLFEYFSETQRNKGNFPGRFSGRQFSNSRSEMNVSTLELGDSALYLCASSLGQGLYNEQFFGPGTRLTVL.

This chain links TRBV7-2 with TRBJ2-2; lacking DNA, the TRBD2 call made by TCRdb goes unchecked. Germline lookup yields CDR1 SGHTA and CDR2 FQGNSA. This CDR3 contains 16 residues. CDR3 loop: CASSLILAGGTGELFF. Variable domain in full (rest from reference TRBV7-2 and TRBJ2-2): GAGVSQSPSNKVTEKGKDVELRCDPISGHTALYWYRQSLGQGLEFLIYFQGNSAPDKSGLPSDRFSAERTGGSVSTLTIQRTQQEDSAVYLCASSLILAGGTGELFFGEGSRLTVL.

The chain combines TRBV15 with TRBJ2-5. Germline CDR1 and CDR2: LNHNV and YYDKDF (reference sequence). This CDR3 contains 13 residues. This chain's CDR3 is CATSRDFGETQYF.

CDR3 residues: CAISGTAYEQYF. This sequence joins TRBV10-3 and TRBJ2-7; the D gene TCRdb calls, TRBD1, cannot be checked with no DNA. The V gene's germline CDR1 is ENHRY and CDR2 SYGVKD. CDR3 size: 12 residues.

The gene calls are TRBV6-1 and TRBJ2-2; the D gene TCRdb calls, TRBD1, cannot be checked with no DNA. The germline V gene has CDR1 MNHNS and CDR2 SASEGT. CDR3 length equals 14 residues. The CDR3 is CASRQGTTTRELFF.

This rearrangement joins TRBV12-3 or TRBV12-4 to TRBJ1-1. This CDR3 is built from 12 residues. CDR3 amino acids: CASSFTRTEAFF.

The rearrangement joins TRBV29-1 to TRBJ2-3; as DNA is missing, the TRBD2 call by TCRdb cannot be tested. Germline loops: CDR1 SQVTM, CDR2 ANQGSEA. The CDR3 contains 14 residues. CDR3 in amino acids: CSVEGAGVGNTQYF.

The chain recombines TRBV5-1 with TRBJ2-2; TCRdb gives TRBD1 as the D gene, but with no DNA this cannot be confirmed. Germline V gene data show CDR1 as SGHRS and CDR2 as YFSETQ. CDR3 size: 16 residues. The CDR3 here is CASSVEGGPYTGELFF. Full variable domain (outside the CDR3, taken from reference TRBV5-1 and TRBJ2-2): KAGVTQTPRYLIKTRGQQVTLSCSPISGHRSVSWYQQTPGQGLQFLFEYFSETQRNKGNFPGRFSGRQFSNSRSEMNVSTLELGDSALYLCASSVEGGPYTGELFFGEGSRLTVL.

The rearrangement links TRBV5-4 to TRBJ2-1. The CDR3 length is 12 residues. Germline CDR1 SGHNT, CDR2 YYREEE (reference sequence). The chain's CDR3 is CASSFPVGEQFF.

The chain links TRBV20-1 to TRBJ1-1; the D gene TCRdb calls, TRBD1, cannot be checked with no DNA. The CDR3 is 18 amino acids. Germline V gives CDR1 DFQATT, CDR2 SNEGSKA (reference sequence). CDR3 region: CSARSRGVRPESNTEAFF.

The rearrangement links TRBV23-1 to TRBJ1-4. TRBV23-1 is labeled an ORF, and its function is uncertain. This CDR3 spans 14 amino acids. CDR3: CASSPTRGGEKLFF.

The J gene is TRBJ1-5, the V gene TRBV18. This CDR3 contains 15 residues. Germline lookup yields CDR1 KGHSH and CDR2 LQKENI. Here the CDR3 reads CASSPPGPSDQPQHF. The complete variable domain, with remaining parts taken from reference TRBV18 and TRBJ1-5, reads NAGVMQNPRHLVRRRGQEARLRCSPMKGHSHVYWYRQLPEEGLKFMVYLQKENIIDESGMPKERFSAEFPKEGPSILRIQQVVRGDSAAYFCASSPPGPSDQPQHFGDGTRLSIL.

V and J are TRBV12-3 or TRBV12-4 and TRBJ1-6; TCRdb's D gene call, TRBD1, goes unchecked for lack of DNA. The CDR3 is 14 amino acids. CDR3 in amino acids: CASSFGQVNSPLHF.

The gene calls are TRBV27 and TRBJ2-7; the D gene TCRdb calls, TRBD2, cannot be checked with no DNA. This CDR3 has 15 residues. Germline V CDR1 and CDR2: MNHEY, SMNVEV (reference sequence). CDR3 amino acids: CASSSRASGSYEQYF.

The chain carries TRBV7-9 and TRBJ2-5; there is no DNA to check the TCRdb D call of TRBD1. Germline CDR1 SEHNR, CDR2 FQNEAQ (reference sequence). The CDR3 sequence is 15 residues long. The CDR3 sequence is CASSLTAGGGETQYF.

The chain combines TRBV20-1 with TRBJ2-1; TCRdb's assignment of TRBD2 cannot be checked, as there is no DNA. The CDR3 covers 15 residues. Germline CDR1 reads DFQATT; CDR2 reads SNEGSKA (reference sequence). The CDR3 loop is CSASTSGASYNEQFF.

The chain uses TRBV3-1 and TRBJ1-3; TCRdb calls TRBD1, which cannot be checked without DNA. In germline, CDR1 is LGHDT, CDR2 YNNKEL (reference sequence). This CDR3 comprises 14 residues. CDR3: CASGDRGSGNTIYF.

V is TRBV7-9 and J is TRBJ1-4. CDR1 and CDR2 from the germline V gene are SEHNR and FQNEAQ (reference sequence). The CDR3 runs to 14 residues. CDR3 protein: CASRKGDRNEKLFF.

The chain has TRBV30 and TRBJ2-7; TCRdb's assignment of TRBD2 cannot be checked, as there is no DNA. The CDR3 is made up of 11 amino acids. CDR1 and CDR2 from the germline V gene are GTSNPN and SVGIG (reference sequence). The CDR3 reads CAWSVAGEQYF.

The rearrangement joins TRBV25-1 to TRBJ2-5; TCRdb's D call, TRBD1, is unchecked because there is no DNA. Germline lookup yields CDR1 MGHDK and CDR2 SYGVNS. The CDR3 runs to 15 residues. CDR3 loop: CASSGRQGFQETQYF.

The gene calls are TRBV6-1 and TRBJ2-1; absent DNA, TCRdb's TRBD1 call cannot be checked. CDR1 is MNHNS, CDR2 SASEGT, per germline. This CDR3 is 17 amino acids long. The CDR3: CASSPAGGASSYNEQFF.

The rearrangement links TRBV11-2 to TRBJ2-5; the D call of TRBD2 rests on TCRdb alone, since no DNA is present to check it. CDR3 length equals 16 residues. Per the germline V gene, CDR1 is SGHAT and CDR2 is FQNNGV. CDR3 sequence: CASSSRRWSSSETQYF.

V gene TRBV7-8 combines with J gene TRBJ1-6. This CDR3 region has 16 residues. CDR1 and CDR2 (germline): SGHVS, FQNEAQ. The CDR3 protein is CASSSPQGPYNSPLHF.

The chain carries TRBV4-2 and TRBJ2-1; TCRdb outputs TRBD2, but without DNA this stays unchecked. Germline CDR1 and CDR2: LGHNA and YNFKEQ. CDR3 length: 19 amino acids. CDR3 sequence: CASSQDRGGGVSSYNEQFF.

V gene TRBV29-1 combines with J gene TRBJ2-3; TCRdb reports TRBD1, a call that lacks DNA to check it against. Germline loops: CDR1 SQVTM, CDR2 ANQGSEA. The CDR3 runs 14 residues. The CDR3 sequence is CSVGGAGLTDTQYF.

The chain is built from TRBV7-2 and TRBJ2-1. Germline V gives CDR1 SGHTA, CDR2 FQGNSA. The CDR3 length is 14 residues. CDR3 loop: CASSLGRTNTEQFF.

This chain connects TRBV20-1 to TRBJ2-1; TCRdb proposes TRBD1, but this gene call is untestable without DNA. Per the germline V gene, CDR1 is DFQATT and CDR2 is SNEGSKA (reference sequence). The CDR3 is made up of 12 amino acids. Here the CDR3 reads CSAKDRVGEQFF.

The chain couples TRBV3-1 to TRBJ2-1; TCRdb selects TRBD1, and the lack of DNA leaves this call unchecked. Per the germline V gene, CDR1 is LGHDT and CDR2 is YNNKEL (reference sequence). This CDR3 is 14 amino acids long. The CDR3 reads CASSQGGASGEQFF.

The V and J genes are TRBV12-3 or TRBV12-4 and TRBJ1-6; TCRdb reports TRBD1, a call that lacks DNA to check it against. The CDR3 contains 14 residues. CDR3 in amino acids: CASSWGTGNSPLHF.